Sequencing of this T cell receptor (beta chain) was carried out in a study of blood T cell repertoires in COVID-19. Across the study: There were acute and convalescent COVID-19 samples, and they came from the United States, Italy and Spain. Sample material is recorded as cDNA or gDNA derived from T cells, B-cell-depleted T cells, or PBMCs.

Per the authors' pipeline: From reference gene primer amplification, estimates of nucleated cell counts were derived. Data came from immunoSEQ multiplex PCR; TCRdb stores just in-frame clones and leaves some out. D and trimming were read from the DNA, whereas the V and J calls and clone size are those reported in that table. The sample lists about 360,000 clones, nearly 90% occurring once. The CDR3 contains 12 residues. V dropped 2 bases and J dropped 6; count of bases not matched to a gene: 0. Germline CDR1 and CDR2: PRHDT and FYEKMQ (reference sequence). This clone appeared a few times. The specimen was PBMCs or T cells enriched from blood (not recorded which). This TCR came from a woman aged 40 to 50 with acute COVID-19. The rearrangement links TRBV13 to TRBJ1-1; 7 bases fit TRBD1. The CDR3 region has the DNA TGTGCCAGCAGCTTACAGGGGGCTGAAGCTTTCTTT. Its translation is CASSLQGAEAFF.